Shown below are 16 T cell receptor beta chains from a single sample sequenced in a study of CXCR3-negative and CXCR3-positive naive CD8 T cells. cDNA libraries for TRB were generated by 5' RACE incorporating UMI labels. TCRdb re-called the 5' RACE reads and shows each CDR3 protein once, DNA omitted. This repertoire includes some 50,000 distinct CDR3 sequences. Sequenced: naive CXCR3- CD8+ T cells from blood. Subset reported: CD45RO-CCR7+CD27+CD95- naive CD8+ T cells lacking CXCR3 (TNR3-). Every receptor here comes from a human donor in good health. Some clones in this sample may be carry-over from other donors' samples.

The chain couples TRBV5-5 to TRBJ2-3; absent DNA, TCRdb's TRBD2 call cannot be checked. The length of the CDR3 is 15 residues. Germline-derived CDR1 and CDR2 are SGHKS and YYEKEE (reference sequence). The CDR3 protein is CASSFLAAEADTQYF.

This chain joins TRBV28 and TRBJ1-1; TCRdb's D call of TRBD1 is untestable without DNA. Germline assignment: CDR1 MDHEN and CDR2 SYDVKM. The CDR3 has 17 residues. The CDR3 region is CASSFYQVKGRNTEAFF.

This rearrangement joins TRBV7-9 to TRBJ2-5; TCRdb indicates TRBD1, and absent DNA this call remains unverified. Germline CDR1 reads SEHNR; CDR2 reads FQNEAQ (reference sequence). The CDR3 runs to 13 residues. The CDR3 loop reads CASSLIREETQYF.

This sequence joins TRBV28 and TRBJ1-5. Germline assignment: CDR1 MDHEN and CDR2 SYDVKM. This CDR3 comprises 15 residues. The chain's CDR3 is CASSSGKYSNQPQHF.

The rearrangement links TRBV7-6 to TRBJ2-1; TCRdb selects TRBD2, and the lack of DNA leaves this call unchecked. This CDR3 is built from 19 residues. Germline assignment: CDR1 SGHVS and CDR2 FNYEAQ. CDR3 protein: CASSLGAGTSGSSYNEQFF.

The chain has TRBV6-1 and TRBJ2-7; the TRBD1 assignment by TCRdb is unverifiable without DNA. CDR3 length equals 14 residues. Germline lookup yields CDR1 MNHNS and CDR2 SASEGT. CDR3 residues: CASSQGPGQYEQYF.

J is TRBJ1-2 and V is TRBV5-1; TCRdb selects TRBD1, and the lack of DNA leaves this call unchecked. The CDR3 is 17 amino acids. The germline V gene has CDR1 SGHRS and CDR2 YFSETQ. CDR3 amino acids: CASRRDRGRKGSDGYTF.

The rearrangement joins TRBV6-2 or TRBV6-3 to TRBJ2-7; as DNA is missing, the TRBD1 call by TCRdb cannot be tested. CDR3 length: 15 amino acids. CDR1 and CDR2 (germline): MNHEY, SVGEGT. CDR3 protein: CASRGGMRGRYEQYF.

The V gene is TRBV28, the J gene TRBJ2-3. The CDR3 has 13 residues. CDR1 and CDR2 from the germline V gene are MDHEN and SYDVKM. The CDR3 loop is CASSFNVEDTQYF.

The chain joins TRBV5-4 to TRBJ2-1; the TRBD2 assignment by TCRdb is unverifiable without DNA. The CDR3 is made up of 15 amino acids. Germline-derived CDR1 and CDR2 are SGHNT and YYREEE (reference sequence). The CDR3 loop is CASSSVGGGYNEQFF. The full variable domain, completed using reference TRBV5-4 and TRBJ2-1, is ETGVTQSPTHLIKTRGQQVTLRCSSQSGHNTVSWYQQALGQGPQFIFQYYREEENGRGNFPPRFSGLQFPNYSSELNVNALELDDSALYLCASSSVGGGYNEQFFGPGTRLTVL.

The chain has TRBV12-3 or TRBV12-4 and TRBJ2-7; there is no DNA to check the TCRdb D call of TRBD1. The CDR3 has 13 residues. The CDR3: CASSGTGVSEQYF.

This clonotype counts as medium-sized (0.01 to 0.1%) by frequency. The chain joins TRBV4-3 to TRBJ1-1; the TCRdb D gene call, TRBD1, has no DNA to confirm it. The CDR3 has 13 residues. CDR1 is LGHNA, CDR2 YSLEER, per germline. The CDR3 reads CASSQDGGGLAFF.

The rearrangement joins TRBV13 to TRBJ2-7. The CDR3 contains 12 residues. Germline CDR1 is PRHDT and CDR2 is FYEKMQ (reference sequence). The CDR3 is CASSLGLSEQYF.

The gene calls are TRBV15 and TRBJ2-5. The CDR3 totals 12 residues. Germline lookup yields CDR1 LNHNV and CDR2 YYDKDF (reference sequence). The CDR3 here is CATSRDLETQYF.

CDR3 region: CASSFGGGAYEQYF. The J gene is TRBJ2-7, the V gene TRBV7-6; as DNA is missing, the TRBD1 call by TCRdb cannot be tested. The CDR3 totals 14 residues. The germline V gene has CDR1 SGHVS and CDR2 FNYEAQ.

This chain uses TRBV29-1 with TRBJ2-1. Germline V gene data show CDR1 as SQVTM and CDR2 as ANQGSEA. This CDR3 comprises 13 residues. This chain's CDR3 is CSVVGTPHNEQFF.